This T cell receptor beta chain was identified in a study of blood T cell repertoires in COVID-19. As for the study in general: Samples came from the United States, Italy and Spain, spanning acute and convalescent COVID-19. The analysed material was cDNA or gDNA that came from T cells, B-cell-depleted T cells, or PBMCs.

Only in-frame clones appear in the TCRdb table, and some are missing; sequencing was by immunoSEQ multiplex PCR. Of about 280,000 clones in the sample, around 86% were seen once. This CDR3 has 19 amino acids. V was pared by 3 bases and J by 0 bases, with 14 bases of the junction left unmatched. Germline V gene sequence: CDR1 SGHTA, CDR2 FQGNSA. The chain carries TRBV7-2 and TRBJ2-7, with TRBD1 matching over 10 bases. The sample consisted of peripheral blood. This TCR was recovered from a human donor in a cohort sampled during active COVID-19. CDR3 sequence: CASSFALPTGGVRSYEQYF. As DNA, the CDR3 is TGTGCCAGCAGCTTCGCCTTGCCGACAGGGGGCGTCCGCTCCTACGAGCAGTACTTC.